Listed here are 31 T cell receptor beta chains from one sample, sequenced in a study of response to subunit inactivated influenza vaccine. MiXCR, run by TCRdb on the RT-PCR reads, gives a single entry per CDR3 protein. In the table there are about 570,000 distinct CDR3 sequences, over 9.5% of which are singletons. The sequences come from PBMCs from blood, collected on the day of vaccination. The origin of the receptors is a man between 45 and 60 years old who received an inactivated influenza vaccine.

This clonotype was seen repeatedly, ten times or more. The chain joins TRBV12-3 or TRBV12-4 to TRBJ2-1; D gene uncertain. This CDR3 spans 12 amino acids. Trimming cost V 0 bases and J 6 bases, with 3 bases left between them. This CDR3 is CASSLAANEQFF. In DNA, the CDR3 is TGTGCCAGCAGTTTAGCAGCCAATGAGCAGTTCTTC.

This clonotype was seen repeatedly, ten times or more. The chain links TRBV24-1 to TRBJ2-1; D is possibly TRBD2 (5 bases). The V end lost 7 bases, the J end lost 3 bases, and 18 bases lay between the germline ends. Germline loops: CDR1 KGHDR, CDR2 SFDVKD. CDR3 length: 16 amino acids. CDR3 sequence: CATSDALLRDYNEQFF. The CDR3 bases are TGTGCCACCAGCGACGCCCTACTCCGGGACTACAATGAGCAGTTCTTC.

The V and J genes are TRBV5-1 and TRBJ2-1; TRBD2 matches 8 bases. The CDR3 is 19 amino acids. Germline CDR1 SGHRS, CDR2 YFSETQ. The V segment lost 2 bases and the J segment 0 bases; nucleotides outside the gene matches: 13. The CDR3 sequence is CASSFLAGGPPSSYNEQFF. As DNA, the CDR3 is TGCGCCAGCAGCTTTCTCGCGGGAGGTCCTCCTAGCTCCTACAATGAGCAGTTCTTC. Full variable domain (rest looked up from reference TRBV5-1 and TRBJ2-1): KAGVTQTPRYLIKTRGQQVTLSCSPISGHRSVSWYQQTPGQGLQFLFEYFSETQRNKGNFPGRFSGRQFSNSRSEMNVSTLELGDSALYLCASSFLAGGPPSSYNEQFFGPGTRLTVL.

Many counts were recorded for this clonotype. The chain carries TRBV7-9 and TRBJ2-1; tentatively, D is TRBD1 or TRBD2 (5 bases each). Germline V gene lookup returns CDR1 SEHNR and CDR2 FQNEAQ (reference sequence). CDR3 length: 15 amino acids. V dropped 5 bases and J dropped 7 bases, with 18 bases sitting between them. DNA of the CDR3: TGTGCCAGCAGCCGAAAACCGGGACCTGAGAATGAGCAGTTCTTC. Encoded protein: CASSRKPGPENEQFF.

This clonotype was picked up many times. The rearrangement uses TRBV12-3 or TRBV12-4 and TRBJ2-7; D might be TRBD2 (6 bases). Trimming left V 6 bases short and J 2 bases short, with 11 bases between. This CDR3 is built from 13 residues. This CDR3 is CASSGGSAYEQYF. Here the CDR3 DNA reads TGTGCCAGCAGCGGGGGAAGTGCCTACGAGCAGTACTTC.

CDR3 amino acids: CSAIPSGRSGELFF. CDR3 coding DNA: TGCAGTGCTATTCCTAGCGGGAGGTCTGGGGAGCTGTTTTTT. The chain carries TRBV20-1 and TRBJ2-2, with 11 bases lining up with TRBD2. Germline V CDR1 and CDR2: DFQATT, SNEGSKA (reference sequence). The length of the CDR3 is 14 residues. V shed 4 bases and J 8 bases; nucleotides not matched to a gene: 6.

This clonotype was picked up a small number of times. In DNA form, the CDR3 reads TGTGCCAGCAGTTACGACGATGGGGGAAAACTGTTTTTT. This translates into CASSYDDGGKLFF. The J gene is TRBJ1-4, the V gene TRBV6-6, with a possible D match to TRBD1 (5 bases). V was trimmed by 2 bases and J by 10 bases, leaving 11 bases between them. The CDR3 covers 13 residues. CDR1 is MNHNY, CDR2 SVGAGI, per germline (reference sequence).

This clonotype was detected only a few times. This chain links TRBV4-2 with TRBJ1-4; D call uncertain. The CDR3 covers 16 residues. Germline assignment: CDR1 LGHNA and CDR2 YNFKEQ. V was clipped by 0 bases and J by 0 bases, with 8 bases between them. The CDR3 here is CASSQENGATNEKLFF. CDR3 sequence (DNA): TGTGCCAGCAGCCAAGAGAACGGGGCAACTAATGAAAAACTGTTTTTT.

V gene TRBV3-1 combines with J gene TRBJ2-5, with D unresolved. The CDR3 has 15 amino acids. Germline V gene lookup returns CDR1 LGHDT and CDR2 YNNKEL (reference sequence). V lost 1 base and J 0 bases, leaving 9 bases between the germline ends. CDR3 amino acids: CASSQAGHYQETQYF. The CDR3 DNA reads as TGTGCCAGCAGCCAAGCGGGTCATTACCAAGAGACCCAGTACTTC.

Many counts were recorded for this clonotype. The chain is built from TRBV18 and TRBJ1-1; D gene unclear. V was pared by 6 bases and J by 3 bases, with 8 bases between. This CDR3 has 12 amino acids. CDR1 is KGHSH, CDR2 LQKENI, per germline. Here the CDR3 reads CASSQIYTEAFF. In nucleotides, the CDR3 is TGTGCCAGCTCCCAAATATACACTGAAGCTTTCTTT.

CDR3 DNA: TGCAGCGTTGGTGAGTCCCTGTTCGGTGAGCAGTTCTTC. Translating gives CSVGESLFGEQFF. The chain links TRBV29-1 to TRBJ2-1; D uncertain. The ends were cut back, 4 bases at V and 9 bases at J, with 16 bases in the middle. The CDR3 contains 13 residues. Germline V gene sequence: CDR1 SQVTM, CDR2 ANQGSEA.

In its sample, this clonotype was seen many times. For the CDR3, the DNA is TGCGCCAGCAGCTTGCGACTAGCGGGGGGGAGAGATGAGCAGTTCTTC. This sequence encodes CASSLRLAGGRDEQFF. The chain joins TRBV5-1 to TRBJ2-1, with 14 nucleotides matching TRBD2. Trimming cost V 1 base and J 8 bases; bases outside gene matches: 5. CDR3 length equals 16 residues. Germline CDR1 SGHRS, CDR2 YFSETQ.

The genes are TRBV7-2 and TRBJ2-7; TRBD1 agrees at 7 bases. Per the germline V gene, CDR1 is SGHTA and CDR2 is FQGNSA. The CDR3 length is 13 residues. V lost 1 base to trimming and J lost 7 bases; unmatched junction nucleotides: 4. Here the CDR3 DNA reads TGTGCCAGCAGCTTAGACAGGGGCGGGGAGCAGTACTTC. Translating gives CASSLDRGGEQYF.

The rearrangement joins TRBV6-5 to TRBJ2-2; TRBD2 is a possible D gene (6 bases). Germline-derived CDR1 and CDR2 are MNHEY and SVGAGI. The CDR3 runs to 15 residues. The V end was cut by 2 bases, the J end by 6 bases, with 13 bases between. The CDR3 sequence: CASSYTNTSPGELFF. The CDR3 nucleotides are TGTGCCAGCAGTTACACGAATACTAGCCCCGGGGAGCTGTTTTTT.

This clonotype came up many times. The CDR3 region is CASSPWYTYNEQFF. In DNA, the CDR3 is TGTGCCAGCAGCCCCTGGTATACCTACAATGAGCAGTTCTTC. The V and J genes are TRBV5-5 and TRBJ2-1, with D unresolved. The CDR3 spans 14 residues. The germline V and J ends were trimmed by 4 bases and 2 bases, with 10 bases remaining between them. The germline gives CDR1 SGHKS, CDR2 YYEKEE (reference sequence).

This clonotype was counted between two and nine times. V gene TRBV21-1 combines with J gene TRBJ2-7; TRBD1, the table's D call, was not compared with the DNA. TRBV21-1 is classified as a pseudogene. The CDR3 length is 18 residues. The CDR3 protein is CASSNLNRSWAGKYEQYF. CDR3 bases: TGTGCCAGCAGCAATTTGAATCGGTCGTGGGCAGGGAAGTACGAGCAGTACTTC.

This clonotype occurred many times. The chain has TRBV12-3 or TRBV12-4 and TRBJ1-1; tentative D call: TRBD1 (6 bases). The CDR3 contains 14 residues. The ends were cut back, 5 bases at V and 0 bases at J, with 10 bases in the middle. CDR3 residues: CASSQGTMNTEAFF. The CDR3 DNA reads as TGTGCCAGCAGTCAGGGGACGATGAACACTGAAGCTTTCTTT.

CDR3 nucleotides: TGCAGTGCTAAGGGGACAGGGGGCGCAGGGACTGAAGCTTTCTTT. Protein: CSAKGTGGAGTEAFF. This chain joins TRBV20-1 and TRBJ1-1, with TRBD1 matching 12 bases. V shed 4 bases, J shed 5 bases, and the junction held 8 bases outside the gene matches. Germline assignment: CDR1 DFQATT and CDR2 SNEGSKA (reference sequence). The CDR3 totals 15 residues.

This clonotype was detected many times. The CDR3 DNA is TGTGCCAGCAGACAGGGACAGGGAGGTTCACCCCTCCACTTT. This codes for CASRQGQGGSPLHF. The chain carries TRBV12-3 or TRBV12-4 and TRBJ1-6; 9 nucleotides line up with TRBD1. V gave up 6 bases and J gave up 9 bases; unmatched junction bases: 6. The CDR3 is made up of 14 amino acids.

The chain carries TRBV4-1 and TRBJ1-2; D remains unclear. Trimming took 0 bases from V and 4 from J, leaving 15 bases between them. The CDR3 is made up of 16 amino acids. Germline loops: CDR1 MGHRA, CDR2 YSYEKL. The CDR3 DNA reads TGCGCCAGCAGCCAAGATTTACATCGGGGAGGCTATGGCTACACCTTC. The encoded protein is CASSQDLHRGGYGYTF.

This clonotype was observed at least ten times. V is TRBV5-1 and J is TRBJ2-4, with D tentatively TRBD2 (6 bases). Germline values: CDR1 SGHRS, CDR2 YFSETQ. V was cut by 4 bases and J by 3 bases, with 17 bases left in between. CDR3 size: 16 residues. The DNA for the CDR3 is TGCGCCAGCAGCACGGGGGTTGGGAGAGGCAAAAACATTCAGTACTTC. Translating it yields CASSTGVGRGKNIQYF. Using reference TRBV5-1 and TRBJ2-4 for the parts outside the CDR3, the full variable domain is KAGVTQTPRYLIKTRGQQVTLSCSPISGHRSVSWYQQTPGQGLQFLFEYFSETQRNKGNFPGRFSGRQFSNSRSEMNVSTLELGDSALYLCASSTGVGRGKNIQYFGAGTRLSVL.

In its sample, this clonotype was seen a few times. The chain employs TRBV6-1 and TRBJ1-4; D is ambiguous. Trimming took off 6 bases at V and 5 bases at J, with 4 bases between the two ends. This CDR3 is built from 11 residues. CDR1 MNHNS and CDR2 SASEGT come from the germline V gene. Here the CDR3 reads CASRGNEKLFF. CDR3 in DNA: TGTGCCAGCAGGGGGAATGAAAAACTGTTTTTT.

This clonotype came up many times. This chain joins TRBV10-3 and TRBJ2-7; D is unresolved. The CDR3 spans 16 residues. V was trimmed by 4 bases and J by 0 bases, leaving 16 bases between them. CDR1 is ENHRY, CDR2 SYGVKD, per germline. The CDR3 protein is CAISVVRGRDSYEQYF. CDR3 DNA sequence: TGTGCCATCAGTGTGGTACGCGGCAGAGACTCCTACGAGCAGTACTTC.

In this sample, this clonotype turned up a few times. The germline gene is not matched at one end of the junction; a read error may be the cause. The J gene is TRBJ2-1, the V gene TRBV12-3 or TRBV12-4; TRBD2 aligns across 9 bases. The CDR3 has 13 amino acids. CDR3 nucleotide sequence: TGTGCCAGCAATTTAGCGGGGGACAATGAGCAGTTCTTC. This gives the protein CASNLAGDNEQFF.

The chain has TRBV5-5 and TRBJ2-7; 9 nucleotides agree with TRBD1. The germline gives CDR1 SGHKS, CDR2 YYEKEE (reference sequence). Unmatched junction bases numbered 6, after V lost 0 bases and J lost 2 bases. The CDR3 covers 16 residues. Written as DNA, the CDR3 is TGTGCCAGCAGCTTGGTCCCGGGACAGGGTCCCTACGAGCAGTACTTC. Translating gives CASSLVPGQGPYEQYF.

This chain uses TRBV10-3 with TRBJ2-7; D tentatively reads TRBD1 or TRBD2 (5 bases each). CDR1 and CDR2 from the germline V gene are ENHRY and SYGVKD. This CDR3 is 14 amino acids long. The V end was cut by 10 bases, the J end by 3 bases, with 19 bases between. This chain's CDR3 is CATVDRDRNYEQYF. Written as DNA, the CDR3 is TGTGCCACTGTAGACCGGGACCGAAACTACGAGCAGTACTTC.

This clonotype was found many times. The J gene is TRBJ2-2, the V gene TRBV15; D remains ambiguous. Germline V gene sequence: CDR1 LNHNV, CDR2 YYDKDF (reference sequence). This CDR3 is built from 14 residues. V gave up 0 bases and J gave up 7 bases, with 9 bases separating them. CDR3 in DNA: TGTGCCACCAGCAGAGATCGATGGGGCGGGGAGCTGTTTTTT. Translation: CATSRDRWGGELFF.

This clonotype was recorded a few times. The V and J genes are TRBV30 and TRBJ2-4; D not resolved. V dropped 5 bases and J dropped 5 bases, with 4 bases sitting between them. Germline CDR1 is GTSNPN and CDR2 is SVGIG (reference sequence). The CDR3 has 10 amino acids. The CDR3 spells CAWGENIQYF. CDR3 sequence (DNA): TGTGCCTGGGGCGAAAACATTCAGTACTTC.

This clonotype was detected many times. The chain employs TRBV6-5 and TRBJ1-3, with D possibly matching TRBD1 (5 bases). The germline V gene has CDR1 MNHEY and CDR2 SVGAGI. V lost 0 bases, J lost 2 bases, and 8 bases lay in between. CDR3 size: 15 residues. CDR3 DNA sequence: TGTGCCAGCAGTTACTCTGACAGCGCTGGAAACACCATATATTTT. Translated: CASSYSDSAGNTIYF.

This clonotype was observed at least ten times. The chain recombines TRBV6-5 with TRBJ2-3, with TRBD2 matching 8 bases. The CDR3 extends over 16 amino acids. CDR1 is MNHEY, CDR2 SVGAGI, per germline. V lost 0 bases and J lost 0; bases outside the gene matches: 2. CDR3 residues: CASSYSSGGSTDTQYF. DNA of the CDR3: TGTGCCAGCAGTTACTCAAGCGGGGGAAGCACAGATACGCAGTATTTT.

The chain carries TRBV20-1 and TRBJ1-1; tentative D call: TRBD1 (5 bases). Germline CDR1 reads DFQATT; CDR2 reads SNEGSKA (reference sequence). Trimming left V 3 bases short and J 3 bases short, with 14 bases between. The CDR3 has 14 amino acids. The CDR3, as DNA: TGCAGTGCTAGTTTTAACAGGTGGGACACTGAAGCTTTCTTT. Translated, it gives CSASFNRWDTEAFF.